The present TCR beta chain was sequenced within a study of blood T cell repertoires in COVID-19. Overall study context: Acute-phase and convalescent COVID-19 samples originated in the United States, Italy and Spain.

In the original workflow: The authors estimated nucleated cell counts from reference gene primer amplification. Generated by immunoSEQ multiplex PCR, the TCRdb table keeps only in-frame clones and is missing some. That table gives V, J and clone size, and the DNA gave D and trimming. The sample holds about 70,000 clones, approximately 86% seen once. This CDR3 region has 15 residues. The junction had 6 bases not matched to a gene; V was cut back by 3 bases and J by 4 bases. Germline V gives CDR1 SGHRS, CDR2 YFSETQ. The source of this sequence is a human donor in a cohort sampled during active COVID-19. Sequencing used peripheral blood. The chain is built from TRBV5-1 and TRBJ2-2; 7 bases line up with TRBD1. The DNA for the CDR3 is TGCGCCAGCAGCTATATTCAGGGGGTCACCGGGGAGCTGTTTTTT. Residues: CASSYIQGVTGELFF.